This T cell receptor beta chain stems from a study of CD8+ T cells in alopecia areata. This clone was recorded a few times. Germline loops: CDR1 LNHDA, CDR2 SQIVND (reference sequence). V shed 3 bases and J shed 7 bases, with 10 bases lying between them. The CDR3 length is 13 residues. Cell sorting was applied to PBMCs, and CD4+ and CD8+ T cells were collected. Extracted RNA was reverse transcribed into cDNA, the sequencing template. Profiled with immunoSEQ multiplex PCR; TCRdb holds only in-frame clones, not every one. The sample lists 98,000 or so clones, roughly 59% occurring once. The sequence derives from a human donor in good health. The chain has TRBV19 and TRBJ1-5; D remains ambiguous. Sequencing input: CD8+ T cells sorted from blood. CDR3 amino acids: CASSMGSFQPQHF. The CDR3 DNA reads TGTGCCAGTAGTATGGGTTCCTTCCAGCCCCAGCATTTT.